This is a list of T cell receptor beta chains from one sample in a study of molecular identifiers for immune sequencing clone quantification. TCRdb analysed the PCR reads with MiXCR anew, one entry per CDR3 protein. The sample records roughly 630,000 distinct CDR3 sequences, 25% being singletons. Sequences were obtained from naive CD8+ T cells from blood, with Jurkat cell RNA spiked in. The receptors come from a human donor in good health. Some libraries in this study had Jurkat cell RNA spiked in. Each CDR3 is given with its conserved first and last residue. The order of the fields is clone size, V gene, J gene, D gene, CDR3 DNA, CDR3 protein. D genes are given only for firm matches. Not every row has a clone size; where given, it reads once, few, many or a size class.

clone size: NA
V gene: TRBV6-5
J gene: TRBJ1-2
D gene: NA
CDR3 DNA: TGTGCCAGCAGTTACTCAGGCAGCCGTTATGGCTACACCTTC
CDR3 protein: CASSYSGSRYGYTF

clone size: few
V gene: TRBV29-1
J gene: TRBJ1-2
D gene: NA
CDR3 DNA: TGCAGCGTTGAAGGACAGGAGAGGTTCTATGGCTACACCTTC
CDR3 protein: CSVEGQERFYGYTF

clone size: many
V gene: TRBV29-1
J gene: TRBJ1-4
D gene: NA
CDR3 DNA: TGCAGCGTTGAAACGACAGAGTTTAATGAAAAACTGTTTTTT
CDR3 protein: CSVETTEFNEKLFF

clone size: NA
V gene: TRBV30
J gene: TRBJ2-6
D gene: NA
CDR3 DNA: TGTGCCTGGAGTATAGGGGCCGGGGTCAACGTCCTGACTTTC
CDR3 protein: CAWSIGAGVNVLTF

clone size: many
V gene: TRBV10-3
J gene: TRBJ2-6
D gene: TRBD1
CDR3 DNA: TGTGCCATCATGGGGACAGACAACTCTGGGGCCAACGTCCTGACTTTC
CDR3 protein: CAIMGTDNSGANVLTF

clone size: NA
V gene: TRBV7-2
J gene: TRBJ2-7
D gene: NA
CDR3 DNA: TGTGCCAGCACCCCAAACCTTGGCCCCTACGAGCAGTACTTC
CDR3 protein: CASTPNLGPYEQYF

clone size: few
V gene: TRBV7-3
J gene: TRBJ2-3
D gene: NA
CDR3 DNA: TGTGCCAGCAGCTCGACTTCGCTTAGCACAGATACGCAGTATTTT
CDR3 protein: CASSSTSLSTDTQYF

clone size: many
V gene: TRBV7-8
J gene: TRBJ1-5
D gene: NA
CDR3 DNA: TGTGCCAGCAGCACCGGGACAATTAGCAATCAGCCCCAGCATTTT
CDR3 protein: CASSTGTISNQPQHF

clone size: NA
V gene: TRBV7-9
J gene: TRBJ2-3
D gene: NA
CDR3 DNA: TGTGCCAGCAGCTCCCCGGACAGCGCTACAGATACGCAGTATTTT
CDR3 protein: CASSSPDSATDTQYF

clone size: NA
V gene: TRBV4-1
J gene: TRBJ1-5
D gene: NA
CDR3 DNA: TGCGCCAGCAGCCAAGGAGTATCAGCCCCCAATCAGCCCCAGCATTTT
CDR3 protein: CASSQGVSAPNQPQHF

clone size: many
V gene: TRBV4-2
J gene: TRBJ1-1
D gene: NA
CDR3 DNA: TGTGCCAGCAGCCCGGAGGGTAATTGGGGGACTGAAGCTTTCTTT
CDR3 protein: CASSPEGNWGTEAFF

clone size: many
V gene: TRBV12-3/TRBV12-4
J gene: TRBJ2-7
D gene: NA
CDR3 DNA: TGTGCCAGCAGTGCCGGAAGCTCCTACGAGCAGTACTTC
CDR3 protein: CASSAGSSYEQYF

clone size: NA
V gene: TRBV19
J gene: TRBJ2-1
D gene: NA
CDR3 DNA: TGTGCCAGTAGTATAAGGCCCGTCTCCTACAATGAGCAGTTCTTC
CDR3 protein: CASSIRPVSYNEQFF

clone size: NA
V gene: TRBV4-3
J gene: TRBJ1-5
D gene: NA
CDR3 DNA: TGCGCCAGCAGCCAAGAGAGTACAGGATATCAGCCCCAGCATTTT
CDR3 protein: CASSQESTGYQPQHF

clone size: many
V gene: TRBV4-3
J gene: TRBJ1-1
D gene: NA
CDR3 DNA: TGCGCCAGCAGCCAAGACAGTTACACTGAAGCTTTCTTT
CDR3 protein: CASSQDSYTEAFF

clone size: few
V gene: TRBV2
J gene: TRBJ1-6
D gene: NA
CDR3 DNA: TGTGCCAGCTCAAACCCTTTCTCCTATAATTCACCCCTCCACTTT
CDR3 protein: CASSNPFSYNSPLHF

clone size: many
V gene: TRBV7-8
J gene: TRBJ1-2
D gene: NA
CDR3 DNA: TGTGCCAGCAGCTTATCAGTTAACTATGGCTACACCTTC
CDR3 protein: CASSLSVNYGYTF

clone size: once
V gene: TRBV29-1
J gene: TRBJ2-6
D gene: NA
CDR3 DNA: TGCAGCGTTGGGGGGACGCATTCATCTGGGGCCAACGTCCTGACTTTC
CDR3 protein: CSVGGTHSSGANVLTF

clone size: NA
V gene: TRBV27
J gene: TRBJ2-1
D gene: TRBD2
CDR3 DNA: TGTGCCAGCAGTTTATCGAATGTGGTGTTAGCGGGAGGGGGCCCTGCAGGCAATGAGCAGTTCTTC
CDR3 protein: CASSLSNVVLAGGGPAGNEQFF

clone size: many
V gene: TRBV6-2/TRBV6-3
J gene: TRBJ1-5
D gene: NA
CDR3 DNA: TGTGCCAGCAGTTATAGCCGGGAACCCCAGCCCCAGCATTTT
CDR3 protein: CASSYSREPQPQHF

clone size: few
V gene: TRBV20-1
J gene: TRBJ1-4
D gene: NA
CDR3 DNA: TGCAGTGCTAGAGATTTTGTGGAAGAGCAGCACCTTGAAAAACTGTTTTTT
CDR3 protein: CSARDFVEEQHLEKLFF

clone size: many
V gene: TRBV7-2
J gene: TRBJ1-6
D gene: NA
CDR3 DNA: TGTGCCAGCAGCTACATCGGGCAGGGTGGCTCACCCCTCCACTTT
CDR3 protein: CASSYIGQGGSPLHF

clone size: many
V gene: TRBV19
J gene: TRBJ2-3
D gene: NA
CDR3 DNA: TGTGCCAGTAGTATAGATGTAGAGGGCGATACGCAGTATTTT
CDR3 protein: CASSIDVEGDTQYF

clone size: few
V gene: TRBV9
J gene: TRBJ2-3
D gene: NA
CDR3 DNA: TGTGCCAGCAGCGTAGAGGGCGGACTAAGCACAGATACGCAGTATTTT
CDR3 protein: CASSVEGGLSTDTQYF

clone size: NA
V gene: TRBV6-1
J gene: TRBJ2-7
D gene: TRBD2
CDR3 DNA: TGTGCCAGCAGTGGGGGGACTAGCGATTACGAGCAGTACTTC
CDR3 protein: CASSGGTSDYEQYF

clone size: few
V gene: TRBV20-1
J gene: TRBJ2-5
D gene: TRBD1
CDR3 DNA: TGCAGTGCTAGAGAGACAGGGGGGGAGACCCAGTACTTC
CDR3 protein: CSARETGGETQYF